A single sample gave rise to the 5 T cell receptor beta chains below, sequenced in a study of blood T cells in healthy people across ages. A second 7 to 11 cycle PCR used barcoded and J-beta primers. MiXCR, run by TCRdb on the 5' RACE reads, gives a single entry per CDR3 protein. The sample comprises 650,000 to 1,000,000 distinct CDR3 sequences, around 36% of which are singletons, and around 13% rests with the top ten. The sample comprised blood. All receptors derive from a man between 18 and 35 years old in good health.

This chain links TRBV27 with TRBJ2-3; 9 bases are a match to TRBD2. The CDR3 consists of 15 residues. V gave up 6 bases and J gave up 6 bases; unmatched junction bases: 10. CDR1 MNHEY and CDR2 SMNVEV come from the germline V gene (reference sequence). For the CDR3, the DNA is TGTGCCAGCAGCCATGGGGGACTAGCTTCGGATACGCAGTATTTT. It translates to CASSHGGLASDTQYF.

The table lists this clonotype with many counts. J is TRBJ1-2 and V is TRBV4-2; the D is unclear. V dropped 3 bases and J dropped 3 bases, with 11 bases sitting between them. The CDR3 has 14 residues. Germline loops: CDR1 LGHNA, CDR2 YNFKEQ. CDR3 in DNA: TGTGCCAGCAGCCAGGACGAGGGTTACTATGGCTACACCTTC. It translates to CASSQDEGYYGYTF.

V usage is TRBV15 and J usage is TRBJ1-5, with D perhaps matching TRBD1 (6 bases). Trimming took 4 bases from V and 7 from J, leaving 14 bases between them. Germline V gives CDR1 LNHNV, CDR2 YYDKDF (reference sequence). The CDR3 loop spans 14 amino acids. The CDR3 sequence: CATSTGQRGQPQHF. Here the CDR3 DNA reads TGTGCCACCAGCACCGGACAGAGGGGACAGCCCCAGCATTTT.

The rearrangement links TRBV10-3 to TRBJ2-5; D unresolved. The CDR3 totals 12 residues. The germline V and J ends were trimmed by 3 bases and 7 bases, with 9 bases remaining between them. Germline V gene lookup returns CDR1 ENHRY and CDR2 SYGVKD. CDR3 sequence (DNA): TGTGCCATCAGTGACGGGTCCTGGACCCAGTACTTC. As protein: CAISDGSWTQYF.

This clonotype was detected many times. The CDR3 DNA is TGTGCCAGCAGTGTTTCCGGGGCGGACTATGGCTACACCTTC. Residues: CASSVSGADYGYTF. This sequence joins TRBV25-1 and TRBJ1-2, with a possible D match to TRBD1 (5 bases). Trimming stripped 4 bases from V and 3 bases from J, with 12 bases between. The CDR3 runs to 14 residues. In germline, CDR1 is MGHDK, CDR2 SYGVNS.